In its sample, the clone carrying this T cell receptor (beta chain) was seen a few times. Its specificity is unknown. The data belong to a study of CD8 T cells in ankylosing spondylitis. Study-wide points: Disease-linked clones proved CD8+ and comparatively uncommon in peripheral blood. Blood from ankylosing spondylitis patients appeared to carry a characteristic eight-variant TCR beta motif.

MiXCR was run by TCRdb on the 5' RACE reads, yielding one entry per CDR3 protein. Of some 330,000 distinct CDR3 sequences listed, approximately 8.2% are singletons. Germline-derived CDR1 and CDR2 are MGHRA and YSYEKL. V was cut by 3 bases and J by 6 bases, with 11 bases left in between. The CDR3 is 14 residues long. Sequencing was performed on blood, either unsorted or a sorted T cell fraction (not recorded which). The clonotype originates from a male donor with ankylosing spondylitis. This chain connects TRBV4-1 to TRBJ2-2, with D possibly being TRBD1 (6 bases). The CDR3 bases are TGCGCCAGCAGCCATCTCACAGGGCCCGGGGAGCTGTTTTTT. Translation gives CASSHLTGPGELFF.